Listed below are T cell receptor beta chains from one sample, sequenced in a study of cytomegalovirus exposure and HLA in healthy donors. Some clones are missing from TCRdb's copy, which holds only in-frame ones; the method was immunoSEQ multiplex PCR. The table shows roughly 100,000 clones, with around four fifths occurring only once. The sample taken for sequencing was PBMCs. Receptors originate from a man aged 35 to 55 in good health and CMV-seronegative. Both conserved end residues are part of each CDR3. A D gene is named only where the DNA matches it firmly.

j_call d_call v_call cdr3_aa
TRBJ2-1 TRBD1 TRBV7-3 CASSPPRGQGGLLNEQFF
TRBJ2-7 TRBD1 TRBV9 CASSERTGTTYEQYF
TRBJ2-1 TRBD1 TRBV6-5 CASSKGQGVYNEQFF
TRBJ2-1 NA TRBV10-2 CASSEVLRGSNEQFF
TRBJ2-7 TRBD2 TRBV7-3 CASSLISGGAYEQYF
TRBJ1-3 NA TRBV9 CASSVGDSGNTIYF
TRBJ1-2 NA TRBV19 CASSIGTDYGYTF
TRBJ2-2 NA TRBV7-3 CASSLFHAVPGELFF
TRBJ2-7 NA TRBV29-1 CSVGQASPYEQYF
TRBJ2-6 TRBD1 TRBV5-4 CASSSSGQGWSGANVLTF
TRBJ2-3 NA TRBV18 CASSPFPPGISTDTQYF
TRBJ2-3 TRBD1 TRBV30 CAWQRTGGTDTQYF
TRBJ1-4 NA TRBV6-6 CASSDRNRAANEKLFF
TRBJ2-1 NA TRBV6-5 CASSPILDPFNEQFF
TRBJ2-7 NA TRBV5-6 CASSLPSGSYEQYF
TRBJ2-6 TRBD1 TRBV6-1 CASSEARDRVSGANVLTF
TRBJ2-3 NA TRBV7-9 CASSLRTYYTDTQYF
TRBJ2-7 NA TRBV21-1 CATLYLPGEQYF
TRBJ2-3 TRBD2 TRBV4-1 CASSQDRGLVQYF
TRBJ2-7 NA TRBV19 CASSIGYNIRDEQYF
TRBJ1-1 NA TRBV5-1 CASRLTGSPEAFF
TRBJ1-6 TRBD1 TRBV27 CASSSGTGGDSPLHF
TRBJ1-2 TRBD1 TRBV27 CASSLYQGQGGYGYTF